The next 4 T cell receptor beta chains were all read from a single sample in a study of tissue T cells after allogeneic stem cell transplantation. Generated by immunoSEQ multiplex PCR, the TCRdb table keeps only in-frame clones and is missing some. The sample comprises over 7,500 clones, approximately 50% of which are singletons, and 6.5% to 9% rests with the top ten. The time point is: mouse harvest day 7 after allogeneic transplant. Mouse grafts combined 10^7 T-cell-depleted bone marrow cells with 10^6 splenic CD5+ T cells. Sequenced material: gut tissue. The receptors come from a female BALB/c mouse given C57BL/6 T cells with graft-versus-host disease after an allogeneic hematopoietic cell transplant.

This clone is medium-sized in the sample. Genes and germline come from the mouse. The CDR3 end is not reached by the read, which stops 1 residue before it; the germline J gene fills it in. The chain is built from TRBV14 and TRBJ2-7; possibly TRBD1 for D (6 bases). There are 12 residues in the CDR3. The V end lost 2 bases, the J end lost 6 bases, and 9 bases lay between the germline ends. Germline CDR1 reads SGHDT; CDR2 reads FRDEAV. CDR3 sequence reads: CASSFAGVEQYF. Partial CDR3 DNA: TGTGCCAGCAGTTTTGCAGGGGTTGAACAGTAC.

This clone has a handful of counts. Genes and germline are mouse. The sequenced fragment ends 1 residue before the CDR3 boundary, so the rest is inferred from the germline J gene. The gene calls are TRBV26 and TRBJ1-1, with TRBD1 matching 7 bases. The CDR3 is made up of 13 amino acids. After removal of 4 bases from V and 1 base from J, the junction contained 0 bases not matched to a gene. Germline V CDR1 and CDR2: KGHPV, FQNQEV (reference sequence). CDR3 bases read: TGTGCCAGCAGTCGGGACAGAAACACAGAAGTCTTC. This encodes CASSRDRNTEVF. The complete CDR3 protein is CASSRDRNTEVFF.

This clone was counted only a few times. The gene symbols are mouse symbols. The read ends 1 residue early relative to the CDR3; the germline J gene fills the gap. V gene TRBV14 combines with J gene TRBJ2-2, with a weak D call TRBD1 (6 bases). Germline CDR1 and CDR2: SGHDT and FRDEAV. V lost 2 bases and J 0 bases, leaving 11 bases between the germline ends. This CDR3 region has 16 residues. CDR3 DNA (partial): TGTGCCAGCAGTTTTATAGGACAGTCAAACACCGGGCAGCTCTAC. Translation: CASSFIGQSNTGQLY. The whole CDR3 sequence reads CASSFIGQSNTGQLYF.

About this clone itself: Genes and germline are mouse. The CDR3 is cut off 1 residue early in the read; its end comes from the germline J gene. The rearrangement joins TRBV26 to TRBJ1-6; 8 bases align to TRBD1. TRBJ1-6 is noted as an ORF with a role that remains uncertain. The V and J ends lost 6 bases and 5 bases, in that order; junction bases with no gene match: 3. Germline V gene lookup returns CDR1 KGHPV and CDR2 FQNQEV (reference sequence). The CDR3 sequence is 14 residues long. Partial CDR3 DNA: TGTGCCAGCAGCCCGACAGGGGATAATTCGCCCCTCTAC. Its protein product is CASSPTGDNSPLY. The CDR3 reads in full as CASSPTGDNSPLYF.